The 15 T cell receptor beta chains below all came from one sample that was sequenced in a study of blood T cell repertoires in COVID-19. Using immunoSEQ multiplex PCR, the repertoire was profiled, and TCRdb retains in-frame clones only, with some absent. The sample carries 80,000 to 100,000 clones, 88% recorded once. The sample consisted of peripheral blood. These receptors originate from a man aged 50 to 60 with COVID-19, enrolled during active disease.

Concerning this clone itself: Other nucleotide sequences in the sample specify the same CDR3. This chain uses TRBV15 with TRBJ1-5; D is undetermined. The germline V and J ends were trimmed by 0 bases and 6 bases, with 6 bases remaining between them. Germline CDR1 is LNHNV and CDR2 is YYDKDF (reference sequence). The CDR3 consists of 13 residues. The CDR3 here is CATSRDRSQPQHF. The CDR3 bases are TGTGCCACCAGCAGAGATCGTAGTCAGCCCCAGCATTTT. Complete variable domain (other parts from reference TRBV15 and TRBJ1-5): DAMVIQNPRYQVTQFGKPVTLSCSQTLNHNVMYWYQQKSSQAPKLLFHYYDKDFNNEADTPDNFQSRRPNTSFCFLDIRSPGLGDTAMYLCATSRDRSQPQHFGDGTRLSIL.

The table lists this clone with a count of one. CDR3 residues: CSASRSTNRVYGYTF. Here the CDR3 DNA reads TGCAGTGCTAGTCGGTCGACAAACAGAGTCTATGGCTACACCTTC. The chain recombines TRBV20-1 with TRBJ1-2; D gene unclear. Germline CDR1 and CDR2: DFQATT and SNEGSKA (reference sequence). The V gene lost 3 bases and the J gene lost 4 bases, with 18 bases spanning the gap. The CDR3 totals 15 residues.

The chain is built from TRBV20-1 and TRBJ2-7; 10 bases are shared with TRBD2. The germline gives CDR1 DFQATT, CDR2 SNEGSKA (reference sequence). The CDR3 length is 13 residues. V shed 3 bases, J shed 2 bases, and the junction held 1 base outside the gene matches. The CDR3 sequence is CSASTSGAYEQYF. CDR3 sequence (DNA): TGCAGTGCTAGTACTAGCGGGGCCTACGAGCAGTACTTC.

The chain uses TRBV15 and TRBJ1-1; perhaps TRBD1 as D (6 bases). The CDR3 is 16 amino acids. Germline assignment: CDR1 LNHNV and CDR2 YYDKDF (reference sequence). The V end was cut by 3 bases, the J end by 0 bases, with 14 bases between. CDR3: CATSRGHHFMNTEAFF. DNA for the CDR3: TGTGCCACCAGCAGGGGACACCACTTCATGAACACTGAAGCTTTCTTT.

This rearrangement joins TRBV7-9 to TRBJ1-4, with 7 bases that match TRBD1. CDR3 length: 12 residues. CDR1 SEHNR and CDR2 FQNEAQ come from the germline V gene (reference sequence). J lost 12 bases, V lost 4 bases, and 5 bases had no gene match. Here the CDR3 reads CASSSQGGELFF. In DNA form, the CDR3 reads TGTGCCAGCAGCTCTCAGGGGGGTGAACTGTTTTTT.

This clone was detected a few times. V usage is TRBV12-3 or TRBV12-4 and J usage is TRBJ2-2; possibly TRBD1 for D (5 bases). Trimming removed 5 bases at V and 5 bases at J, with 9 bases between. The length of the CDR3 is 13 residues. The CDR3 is CASSRTITGELFF. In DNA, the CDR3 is TGTGCCAGCAGTCGGACAATTACCGGGGAGCTGTTTTTT.

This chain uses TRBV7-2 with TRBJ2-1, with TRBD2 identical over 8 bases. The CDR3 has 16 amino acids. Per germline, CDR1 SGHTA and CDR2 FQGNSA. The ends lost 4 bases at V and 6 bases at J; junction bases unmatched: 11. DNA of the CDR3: TGTGCCAGCAGCTCCTTCGGGGGGGCTAGGCTCAATGAGCAGTTCTTC. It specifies CASSSFGGARLNEQFF. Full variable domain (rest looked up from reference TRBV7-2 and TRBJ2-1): GAGVSQSPSNKVTEKGKDVELRCDPISGHTALYWYRQSLGQGLEFLIYFQGNSAPDKSGLPSDRFSAERTGGSVSTLTIQRTQQEDSAVYLCASSSFGGARLNEQFFGPGTRLTVL.

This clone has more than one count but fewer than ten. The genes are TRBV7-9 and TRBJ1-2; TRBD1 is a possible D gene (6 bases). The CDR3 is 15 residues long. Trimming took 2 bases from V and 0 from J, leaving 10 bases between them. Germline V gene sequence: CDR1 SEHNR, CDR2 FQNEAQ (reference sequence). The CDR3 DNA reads TGTGCCAGCAGCTTACAGGACAGCTCTAACTATGGCTACACCTTC. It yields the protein CASSLQDSSNYGYTF.

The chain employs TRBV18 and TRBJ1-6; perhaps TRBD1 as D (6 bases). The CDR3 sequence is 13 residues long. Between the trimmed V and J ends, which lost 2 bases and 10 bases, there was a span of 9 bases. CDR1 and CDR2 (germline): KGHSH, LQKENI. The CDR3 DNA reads TGTGCCAGCTCACCAGGCCAGGGGTCACCCCTCCACTTT. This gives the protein CASSPGQGSPLHF.

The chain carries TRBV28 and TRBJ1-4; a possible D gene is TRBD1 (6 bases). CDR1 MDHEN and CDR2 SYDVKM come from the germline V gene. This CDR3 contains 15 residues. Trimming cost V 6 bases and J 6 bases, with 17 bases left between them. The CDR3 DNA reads TGTGCCAGCAGAGGGGGGGCGGGTACACATGAAAAACTGTTTTTT. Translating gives CASRGGAGTHEKLFF.

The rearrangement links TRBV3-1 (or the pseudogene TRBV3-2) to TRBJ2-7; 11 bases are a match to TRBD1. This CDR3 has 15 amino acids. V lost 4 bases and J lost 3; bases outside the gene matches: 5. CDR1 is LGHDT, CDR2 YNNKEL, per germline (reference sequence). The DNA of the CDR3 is TGTGCCAGCAGCCTTGCCGGGACAGGGGGCTACGAGCAGTACTTC. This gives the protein CASSLAGTGGYEQYF.

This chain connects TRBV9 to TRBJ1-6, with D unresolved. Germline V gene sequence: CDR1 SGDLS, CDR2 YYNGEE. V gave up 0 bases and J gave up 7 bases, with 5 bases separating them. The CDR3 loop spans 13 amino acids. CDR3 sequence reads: CASSVAENSPLHF. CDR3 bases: TGTGCCAGCAGCGTAGCGGAGAATTCACCCCTCCACTTT.

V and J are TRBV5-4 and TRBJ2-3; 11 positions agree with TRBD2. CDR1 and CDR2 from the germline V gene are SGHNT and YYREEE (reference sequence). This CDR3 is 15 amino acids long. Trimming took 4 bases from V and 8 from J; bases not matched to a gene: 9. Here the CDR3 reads CASSPSGSGRVTQYF. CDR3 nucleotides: TGTGCCAGCAGCCCCAGTGGTAGCGGGAGGGTTACGCAGTATTTT.

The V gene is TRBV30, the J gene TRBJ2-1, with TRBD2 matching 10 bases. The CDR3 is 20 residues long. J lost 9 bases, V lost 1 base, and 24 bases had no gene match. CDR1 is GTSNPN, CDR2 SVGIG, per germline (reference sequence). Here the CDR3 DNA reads TGTGCCTGGAGTGCAAAACTCAAACTAGCGGGGAGGGGAACGGTTCTTGAGCAGTTCTTC. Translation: CAWSAKLKLAGRGTVLEQFF.

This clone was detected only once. The CDR3, as DNA: TGCGCCAGCAGCCAAGATGGTCTAGCGGGAGGTATGGAGACCCAGTACTTC. Protein: CASSQDGLAGGMETQYF. This chain connects TRBV4-1 to TRBJ2-5; TRBD2 agrees at 11 bases. The CDR3 sequence is 17 residues long. Germline lookup yields CDR1 MGHRA and CDR2 YSYEKL. Germline trimming cut 0 bases from V and 5 bases from J; bases unmatched to any gene: 8.